This T cell receptor (beta chain) stems from a study of beta chain features in type 1 diabetes. Notes on the study in general: Shorter TCRB CDR3s, moderately but significantly so, were found in Type 1 diabetes patients in all four CD4+ subsets.

The study reverse transcribed the entire isolated RNA, so it sequenced expressed TCRB transcripts. Profiled with immunoSEQ multiplex PCR; TCRdb holds only in-frame clones, not every one. The sample carries around 650,000 clones, around 12% recorded once. A remark on this clone: Its specificity is not known.

A CD45RO/CCR7/CD25/CD127/CD95/CD27 panel sorted naive, central memory, regulatory and stem cell-like memory CD4+ cells. Sequencing was performed on naive CD4+ T cells from blood. The TCR originated in a young man with type 1 diabetes.

DNA for the CDR3: TGCAGCGTTTGCCGAAGCTCCTACAATGAGCAGTTCTTC. Translated: CSVCRSSYNEQFF. J is TRBJ2-1 and V is TRBV29-1; D gene ambiguous. The V gene's germline CDR1 is SQVTM and CDR2 ANQGSEA. V was trimmed by 5 bases and J by 0 bases, leaving 8 bases between them. CDR3 length: 13 amino acids.